The 30 T cell receptor beta chains below come from one sample, sequenced in a study of CD8 T cells in ankylosing spondylitis. TCRdb recomputed calls from the 5' RACE reads with MiXCR, one row per CDR3 protein. Here the sample spans more than 150,000 distinct CDR3 sequences, roughly 13% being singletons. Material for sequencing was blood, either unsorted or a sorted T cell fraction (not recorded which). Every receptor here comes from a female donor with ankylosing spondylitis or in good health (not recorded which).

In DNA, the CDR3 is TGCAGTGCTAGAGATGGGAGACTAGCGGGACGGGAGCAGTACTTC. Amino acids: CSARDGRLAGREQYF. The chain employs TRBV20-1 and TRBJ2-7; 11 bases fit TRBD2. From germline, CDR1 is DFQATT and CDR2 SNEGSKA (reference sequence). There are 15 residues in the CDR3. V gave up 0 bases and J gave up 7 bases; unmatched junction bases: 8.

This clonotype was observed a single time. Since a much larger clone is just one base distant, this may be a read error. V usage is TRBV11-2 and J usage is TRBJ2-7; D is unclear. Germline V gene sequence: CDR1 SGHAT, CDR2 FQNNGV. The CDR3 sequence is 12 residues long. The CDR3 reads CANSFAPDEQYF. For the CDR3, the DNA is TGTGCCAACAGCTTTGCCCCAGACGAGCAGTACTTC. Together with reference TRBV11-2 and TRBJ2-7, the CDR3 gives the full variable domain: EAGVAQSPRYKIIEKRQSVAFWCNPISGHATLYWYQQILGQGPKLLIQFQNNGVVDDSQLPKDRFSAERLKGVDSTLKIQPAKLEDSAVYLCANSFAPDEQYFGPGTRLTVT.

This clonotype was counted at least ten times. The chain combines TRBV6-1 with TRBJ2-3; D uncertain. The CDR3 contains 11 residues. The germline V gene has CDR1 MNHNS and CDR2 SASEGT. V was pared by 6 bases and J by 2 bases, with 3 bases between. The CDR3 here is CASRDTDTQYF. CDR3 sequence (DNA): TGTGCCAGCAGGGACACAGATACGCAGTATTTT.

Many counts were recorded for this clonotype. The rearrangement uses TRBV25-1 and TRBJ2-3, with 9 nucleotides matching TRBD1. This CDR3 region has 16 residues. The germline V gene has CDR1 MGHDK and CDR2 SYGVNS. V lost 3 bases to trimming and J lost 6 bases; unmatched junction nucleotides: 10. Here the CDR3 reads CASSDPAGQGADTQYF. In DNA, the CDR3 is TGTGCCAGCAGTGATCCCGCGGGACAGGGAGCCGATACGCAGTATTTT. The full variable domain, in which reference TRBV25-1 and TRBJ2-3 provide the parts outside the CDR3, is EADIYQTPRYLVIGTGKKITLECSQTMGHDKMYWYQQDPGMELHLIHYSYGVNSTEKGDLSSESTVSRIRTEHFPLTLESARPSHTSQYLCASSDPAGQGADTQYFGPGTRLTVL.

This chain uses TRBV10-3 with TRBJ2-5; 7 bases fit TRBD2. The V gene end was trimmed by 11 bases and the J gene end by 2 bases; junction bases not matched to a gene: 23. This CDR3 has 18 residues. Germline V gene data show CDR1 as ENHRY and CDR2 as SYGVKD. The CDR3 region is CASGGVRGRAPVQETQYF. The CDR3 DNA sequence: TGTGCCTCTGGCGGTGTCCGGGGGAGGGCTCCTGTTCAAGAGACCCAGTACTTC.

The genes are TRBV6-2 or TRBV6-3 and TRBJ2-1; no clear D. CDR1 and CDR2 (germline): MNHEY, SVGEGT. V was cut by 0 bases and J by 4 bases, with 13 bases left in between. The CDR3 loop spans 16 amino acids. CDR3 bases: TGTGCCAGCAGTTACTCGATTCAGAAGGGATACAATGAGCAGTTCTTC. Translation gives CASSYSIQKGYNEQFF.

This clonotype was seen many times. The chain joins TRBV6-2 or TRBV6-3 to TRBJ1-1; no definite D call. Germline CDR1 reads MNHEY; CDR2 reads SVGEGT. This CDR3 has 14 residues. Trimming cost V 5 bases and J 0 bases, with 10 bases left between them. The CDR3 here is CASSGARLNTEAFF. CDR3 in DNA: TGTGCCAGCAGTGGTGCCCGCTTGAACACTGAAGCTTTCTTT.

This clonotype was recorded many times. This rearrangement joins TRBV12-3 or TRBV12-4 to TRBJ1-3, with D perhaps matching TRBD1 (5 bases). Trimming pared 2 bases from V and 0 bases from J, leaving 5 bases between. The CDR3 totals 14 residues. The CDR3 region has the DNA TGTGCCAGCAGTTTAAGGGGCTCTGGAAACACCATATATTTT. Protein sequence: CASSLRGSGNTIYF.

This clonotype was counted at least ten times. The genes are TRBV24-1 and TRBJ2-6; D perhaps matches TRBD1 (5 bases). This CDR3 has 16 residues. Germline V gene sequence: CDR1 KGHDR, CDR2 SFDVKD. V gave up 2 bases and J gave up 4 bases, with 11 bases separating them. CDR3 nucleotide sequence: TGTGCCACCAGTGATTGGGGCTCCTCAGGGGCCAACGTCCTGACTTTC. Amino acids: CATSDWGSSGANVLTF.

The CDR3 sequence is CASSLAGQDTGELFF. The CDR3 nucleotides read TGCGCCAGCAGTCTCGCCGGGCAAGATACCGGGGAGCTGTTTTTT. V gene TRBV5-1 combines with J gene TRBJ2-2; D remains ambiguous. This CDR3 is 15 amino acids long. CDR1 and CDR2 (germline): SGHRS, YFSETQ. V lost 5 bases, J lost 5 bases, and 16 bases lay in between.

This clonotype was seen repeatedly, ten times or more. The chain uses TRBV6-5 and TRBJ2-7; D gene unclear. Trimming shortened V by 2 bases and J by 5 bases, and 16 bases separated the two germline ends. Per germline, CDR1 MNHEY and CDR2 SVGAGI. CDR3 length equals 15 residues. CDR3 residues: CASSYGSPASDEQYF. The CDR3 DNA follows: TGTGCCAGCAGTTACGGGTCGCCCGCGAGTGACGAGCAGTACTTC.

This clonotype occurred a few times. This chain links TRBV2 with TRBJ2-2, with D tentatively TRBD1 (6 bases). Trimming took 8 bases from V and 8 from J, leaving 15 bases between them. This CDR3 is 13 amino acids long. CDR1 SNHLY and CDR2 FYNNEI come from the germline V gene. DNA for the CDR3: TGTGCCAGCCGGGGAGCAGGGGCAGGGGAGCTGTTTTTT. The encoded protein is CASRGAGAGELFF.

This clonotype has ten or more counts. V usage is TRBV11-1 and J usage is TRBJ1-5; 8 bases are a match to TRBD1. Unmatched junction bases numbered 12, after V lost 1 base and J lost 1 base. The germline gives CDR1 SGHAT, CDR2 FQDESV (reference sequence). This CDR3 is 19 amino acids long. The CDR3 nucleotides are TGTGCCAGCAGCTTAGAGGACAGGGATATGGGTAGCAGCAATCAGCCCCAGCATTTT. Translated, it gives CASSLEDRDMGSSNQPQHF.

This clonotype was found a few times. The germline gene is not matched at one end of the junction; a read error may be the cause. The chain recombines TRBV20-1 with TRBJ2-1; no clear D. Germline V lookup: CDR1 DFQATT, CDR2 SNEGSKA (reference sequence). The CDR3 is made up of 16 amino acids. CDR3 DNA: TGCTGTGCTAGAGATCGATGGTGGAGCTCCTACAATGAGCAGTTCTTC. Encoded protein: CCARDRWWSSYNEQFF.

This clonotype appeared a few times. The V and J genes are TRBV20-1 and TRBJ1-2, with 7 positions matching TRBD1. V trimming: 6 bases; J trimming: 2 bases; junction bases outside the gene matches: 15. Per the germline V gene, CDR1 is DFQATT and CDR2 is SNEGSKA (reference sequence). There are 16 residues in the CDR3. The CDR3, as DNA: TGCAGTGCCGCTCCGGGGGAGGGGGCGACCAACTATGGCTACACCTTC. This sequence encodes CSAAPGEGATNYGYTF.

This clonotype has ten or more counts. This chain connects TRBV9 to TRBJ2-2, with 9 bases that match TRBD1. CDR1 SGDLS and CDR2 YYNGEE come from the germline V gene. The CDR3 runs to 16 residues. The J segment lost 6 bases and the V segment lost 2 bases, leaving 8 bases of the junction unmatched. In DNA form, the CDR3 reads TGTGCCAGCAGCGTTTCTACAGGGGGCCCTTCCGGGGAGCTGTTTTTT. Residues: CASSVSTGGPSGELFF.

This clonotype occurred many times. CDR3 region: CASRPVGDTQYF. The CDR3 region has the DNA TGCGCCAGCAGGCCAGTCGGAGATACGCAGTATTTT. V gene TRBV5-1 combines with J gene TRBJ2-3; D remains unclear. Germline CDR1 is SGHRS and CDR2 is YFSETQ. Trimming took off 5 bases at V and 5 bases at J, with 9 bases between the two ends. The CDR3 has 12 residues.

As to this clonotype: A much more abundant neighbour one base away suggests this may be a read error. The rearrangement links TRBV12-3 or TRBV12-4 to TRBJ1-1; TRBD1 matches 9 bases. This CDR3 is built from 18 residues. The CDR3 loop is CAGSLGQGSALRNTEAFF. The CDR3 region has the DNA TGTGCCGGCAGCCTAGGACAGGGGAGTGCACTAAGGAACACTGAAGCTTTCTTT.

This clonotype has at least ten counts. V is TRBV27 and J is TRBJ2-7, with D possibly matching TRBD1 (6 bases). Trimming removed 3 bases from V and 2 bases from J, with 8 bases in between. The CDR3 length is 13 residues. The germline CDR1 and CDR2 sequences are MNHEY and SMNVEV (reference sequence). Written as DNA, the CDR3 is TGTGCCAGCAGTTTGGGGGCGGCCTACGAGCAGTACTTC. Its protein product is CASSLGAAYEQYF.

The chain combines TRBV30 with TRBJ2-3; D is ambiguous. The CDR3 sequence is 15 residues long. Trimming stripped 0 bases from V and 5 bases from J, with 15 bases between. Germline CDR1 and CDR2: GTSNPN and SVGIG (reference sequence). The CDR3 here is CAWSVQLMMGDTQYF. The CDR3 DNA reads TGTGCCTGGAGTGTACAATTGATGATGGGAGATACGCAGTATTTT.

The chain links TRBV5-6 to TRBJ1-2; maybe TRBD1 (6 bases). V was clipped by 2 bases and J by 1 base, with 18 bases between them. The CDR3 spans 17 residues. CDR1 is SGHDT, CDR2 YYEEEE, per germline. The CDR3 nucleotides are TGTGCCAGCAGCTTATGGGGGCCCCAACAATTTAACTATGGCTACACCTTC. Amino acids: CASSLWGPQQFNYGYTF.

Comment on this clonotype: This may come from a read error, since a much larger clone is one base off. The rearrangement links TRBV9 to TRBJ1-1; unclear D gene. The germline V gene has CDR1 SGDLS and CDR2 YYNGEE. V lost 0 bases, J lost 6 bases, and 15 bases lay in between. The CDR3 consists of 15 residues. The CDR3 coding sequence is TGTGCCAGCAGCGTAGCCTCTGTCGATCCACCTGAAGCTTTCTTT. It yields the protein CASSVASVDPPEAFF. Combining the CDR3 with reference TRBV9 and TRBJ1-1 gives the whole variable domain DSGVTQTPKHLITATGQRVTLRCSPRSGDLSVYWYQQSLDQGLQFLIQYYNGEERAKGNILERFSAQQFPDLHSELNLSSLELGDSALYFCASSVASVDPPEAFFGQGTRLTVV.

This clonotype was recorded a few times. The J gene is TRBJ2-1, the V gene TRBV7-9; a weak D match, TRBD2 (6 bases). The germline V gene encodes CDR1 SEHNR and CDR2 FQNEAQ (reference sequence). CDR3 length: 17 amino acids. The V end lost 4 bases, the J end lost 4 bases, and 20 bases lay between the germline ends. The CDR3 loop reads CASSYDGSLATYNEQFF. The CDR3 DNA sequence: TGTGCCAGCAGCTACGACGGTTCGCTAGCGACGTACAATGAGCAGTTCTTC. The full variable domain, in which reference TRBV7-9 and TRBJ2-1 provide the parts outside the CDR3, is DTGVSQNPRHKITKRGQNVTFRCDPISEHNRLYWYRQTLGQGPEFLTYFQNEAQLEKSRLLSDRFSAERPKGSFSTLEIQRTEQGDSAMYLCASSYDGSLATYNEQFFGPGTRLTVL.

This clonotype showed up many times. The chain combines TRBV7-9 with TRBJ1-1; D gene ambiguous. Looked up from germline, CDR1 is SEHNR and CDR2 is FQNEAQ (reference sequence). The CDR3 is 15 residues long. V was cut by 2 bases and J by 5 bases, with 15 bases left in between. This CDR3 reads CASSLLEVAGTEAFF. The CDR3 bases are TGTGCCAGCAGCTTACTCGAGGTCGCGGGGACTGAAGCTTTCTTT.

There are many counts of this clonotype. This chain connects TRBV24-1 to TRBJ2-6; D is unresolved. The CDR3 runs to 17 residues. Per the germline V gene, CDR1 is KGHDR and CDR2 is SFDVKD. The V end lost 3 bases, the J end lost 2 bases, and 13 bases lay between the germline ends. The CDR3, as DNA: TGTGCCACCAGTGATCCGACGAATTCGGCTGGGGCCAACGTCCTGACTTTC. Its protein is CATSDPTNSAGANVLTF.

This clonotype was counted many times. The chain uses TRBV7-2 and TRBJ2-7; 7 bases map to TRBD2. Per the germline V gene, CDR1 is SGHTA and CDR2 is FQGNSA. Trimming took 5 bases from V and 5 from J; bases not matched to a gene: 6. The CDR3 runs to 13 residues. The CDR3 DNA follows: TGTGCCAGCAGCCCCTCGCGGGAGAACGAGCAGTACTTC. Protein product: CASSPSRENEQYF.

This clonotype showed up many times. CDR3 sequence (DNA): TGTGCCATCAGTGAGTCTGGTGAAAACATTCAGTACTTC. The encoded protein is CAISESGENIQYF. The chain uses TRBV10-3 and TRBJ2-4; the D is unclear. Germline loops: CDR1 ENHRY, CDR2 SYGVKD. Trimming removed 0 bases from V and 5 bases from J, with 5 bases in between. The CDR3 contains 13 residues.

This clonotype appeared many times. This chain connects TRBV20-1 to TRBJ1-5; D not certain. The ends were cut back, 4 bases at V and 2 bases at J, with 6 bases in the middle. Germline assignment: CDR1 DFQATT and CDR2 SNEGSKA (reference sequence). The CDR3 runs to 12 residues. CDR3 in amino acids: CSATGGNQPQHF. Written as DNA, the CDR3 is TGCAGTGCTACGGGAGGCAATCAGCCCCAGCATTTT.

As for this clonotype: This may be a read error: a much more frequent sequence differs by one nucleotide. This chain uses TRBV5-1 with TRBJ2-2; D gene ambiguous. The length of the CDR3 is 14 residues. Per the germline V gene, CDR1 is SGHRS and CDR2 is YFSETQ. V was clipped by 5 bases and J by 7 bases, with 15 bases between them. The CDR3 region has the DNA TGCGCCAGCAGTTTTGACAATGTTGTCGGGGAGCTGTTTTTT. Translating gives CASSFDNVVGELFF.

This clonotype occurred many times. The V and J genes are TRBV7-2 and TRBJ2-7; D possibly corresponds to TRBD2 (5 bases). Germline V CDR1 and CDR2: SGHTA, FQGNSA. The ends were cut back, 2 bases at V and 0 bases at J, with 8 bases in the middle. The CDR3 contains 14 residues. CDR3 coding DNA: TGTGCCAGCAGCTTACAAGCGGACTCCTACGAGCAGTACTTC. It translates to CASSLQADSYEQYF.